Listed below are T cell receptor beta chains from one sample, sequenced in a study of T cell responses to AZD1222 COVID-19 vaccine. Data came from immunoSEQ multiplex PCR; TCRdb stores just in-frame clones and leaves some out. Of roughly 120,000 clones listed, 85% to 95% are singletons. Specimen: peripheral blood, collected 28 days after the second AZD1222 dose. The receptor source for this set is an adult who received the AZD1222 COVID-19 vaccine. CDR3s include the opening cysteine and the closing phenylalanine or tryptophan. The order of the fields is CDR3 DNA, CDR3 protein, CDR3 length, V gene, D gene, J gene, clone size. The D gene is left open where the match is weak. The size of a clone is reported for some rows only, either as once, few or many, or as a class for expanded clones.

CDR3nt: TGTGCCAGCCGGGGGTTAGTTAATGAAAAACTGTTTTTT
CDR3aa: CASRGLVNEKLFF
len: 13
v_gene: TRBV6-6
d_gene: -
j_gene: TRBJ1-4
abundance: -

CDR3nt: TGTGCCAGTAGTATAGGGGGACTCTCTAACTATGGCTACACCTTC
CDR3aa: CASSIGGLSNYGYTF
len: 15
v_gene: TRBV19
d_gene: -
j_gene: TRBJ1-2
abundance: -

CDR3nt: TGTGCCAGCAGCGCCCAGCTGAACTATGGCTACACCTTC
CDR3aa: CASSAQLNYGYTF
len: 13
v_gene: TRBV7-2
d_gene: -
j_gene: TRBJ1-2
abundance: -

CDR3nt: TGTGCCAGCAGCCCCTACTCCTACGAGCAGTACTTC
CDR3aa: CASSPYSYEQYF
len: 12
v_gene: TRBV7-8
d_gene: -
j_gene: TRBJ2-7
abundance: -

CDR3nt: TGTGCCAGCATCCTAGGGGCACGGACTATGAACACTGAAGCTTTCTTT
CDR3aa: CASILGARTMNTEAFF
len: 16
v_gene: TRBV5-6
d_gene: -
j_gene: TRBJ1-1
abundance: -

CDR3nt: TGTGCCAGCAGTTCGACGGAATACGAGCAGTACTTC
CDR3aa: CASSSTEYEQYF
len: 12
v_gene: TRBV6-5
d_gene: -
j_gene: TRBJ2-7
abundance: -

CDR3nt: TGTGCCAGCATGAGTCGTAACCAAGAGACCCAGTACTTC
CDR3aa: CASMSRNQETQYF
len: 13
v_gene: TRBV7-9
d_gene: -
j_gene: TRBJ2-5
abundance: -

CDR3nt: TGCGCCAGCAGGCCTAGCGGGTTACAAGAGACCCAGTACTTC
CDR3aa: CASRPSGLQETQYF
len: 14
v_gene: TRBV5-1
d_gene: TRBD2
j_gene: TRBJ2-5
abundance: -

CDR3nt: TGTGCCAGTAGTATAGCAGGGGGCGATGGCTACACCTTC
CDR3aa: CASSIAGGDGYTF
len: 13
v_gene: TRBV19
d_gene: TRBD1
j_gene: TRBJ1-2
abundance: -

CDR3nt: TGTGCCAGCAGCCGCTCGGGACAGGGTCCAGATACGCAGTATTTT
CDR3aa: CASSRSGQGPDTQYF
len: 15
v_gene: TRBV7-2
d_gene: TRBD1
j_gene: TRBJ2-3
abundance: -

CDR3nt: TGTGCCAGCAGCTTCGGGGGGCTGCAAGAGACCCAGTACTTC
CDR3aa: CASSFGGLQETQYF
len: 14
v_gene: TRBV5-5
d_gene: -
j_gene: TRBJ2-5
abundance: once

CDR3nt: TGTGCCAGCAGCAGGGTCGCCAACCTTGGGGGCTACACCTTC
CDR3aa: CASSRVANLGGYTF
len: 14
v_gene: TRBV5-5
d_gene: -
j_gene: TRBJ1-2
abundance: -

CDR3nt: TGTGCCAGCAGTTACCAGGGCTCTGAAGCTTTCTTT
CDR3aa: CASSYQGSEAFF
len: 12
v_gene: TRBV12-3/TRBV12-4
d_gene: -
j_gene: TRBJ1-1
abundance: many

CDR3nt: TGTGCCAGCAGCTCCTCCTTCTCTGGGGCCAACGTCCTGACTTTC
CDR3aa: CASSSSFSGANVLTF
len: 15
v_gene: TRBV7-2
d_gene: -
j_gene: TRBJ2-6
abundance: -

CDR3nt: TGTGCCACCCCCGGAGTCGGGACAGGGGCATACTATGGCTACACCTTC
CDR3aa: CATPGVGTGAYYGYTF
len: 16
v_gene: TRBV7-2
d_gene: TRBD1
j_gene: TRBJ1-2
abundance: -

CDR3nt: TGTGCCAGTAGTACTACCCTCAGGGGGACGGACTATGGCTACACCTTC
CDR3aa: CASSTTLRGTDYGYTF
len: 16
v_gene: TRBV19
d_gene: TRBD1
j_gene: TRBJ1-2
abundance: -

CDR3nt: TGTGCCAGCAGCGACAGGGATGGGTCCGGGGAGCTGTTTTTT
CDR3aa: CASSDRDGSGELFF
len: 14
v_gene: TRBV27
d_gene: TRBD1
j_gene: TRBJ2-2
abundance: -